This TCR beta chain is drawn from a study of OX40 agonist ivuxolimab in advanced cancers. About the study: It was permissible to have had prior anti-PD-1, anti-PD-L1 or anti-CTLA-4 therapy, and around 40% had some. General observations from the study: Clonal expansion by week 6 occurred in CD4+ and CD8+ blood T cells (at 0.1 to 3.0 mg/kg).

This CDR3 spans 12 amino acids. Germline CDR1 reads SGHVS; CDR2 reads FNYEAQ. V was clipped by 5 bases and J by 9 bases, with 11 bases between them. The sample holds a few counts of this clone. Its antigen is unidentified. TCRdb's copy holds only in-frame clones and misses some; the assay was immunoSEQ multiplex PCR. The table shows about 41,000 clones, with approximately 78% occurring only once. Baseline, cycle 4 day 1, and cycle 7 day 1 were the blood sampling points. The sample here was CD4+ or CD8+ T cells sorted from blood, taken in a trial of the OX40 agonist ivuxolimab. The receptor was derived from an adult with an advanced solid tumor such as melanoma, head and neck, liver or kidney cancer. The V gene is TRBV7-6, the J gene TRBJ2-1; D not resolved. The CDR3 spells CASSRGSFEQFF. Here the CDR3 DNA reads TGTGCCAGCAGCAGAGGTAGTTTTGAGCAGTTCTTC. Complete variable domain (other parts from reference TRBV7-6 and TRBJ2-1): GAGVSQSPRYKVTKRGQDVALRCDPISGHVSLYWYRQALGQGPEFLTYFNYEAQQDKSGLPNDRFSAERPEGSISTLTIQRTEQRDSAMYRCASSRGSFEQFFGPGTRLTVL.